The 18 T cell receptor beta chains listed next were all sequenced from one sample in a study of cytomegalovirus exposure and HLA in healthy donors. Primers: 60 Vbeta forward and 13 Jbeta reverse. The assay was immunoSEQ multiplex PCR, and TCRdb's table has in-frame clones only and misses some. This table holds 95,000 to 150,000 clones, 6.5% to 9.5% found once. Material for sequencing was PBMCs. The source is a woman in her thirties or forties in good health and CMV-seropositive.

The rearrangement joins TRBV9 to TRBJ1-4; perhaps TRBD1 as D (5 bases). The CDR3 covers 15 residues. Germline-derived CDR1 and CDR2 are SGDLS and YYNGEE. Trimming removed 0 bases at V and 3 bases at J, with 9 bases between. The CDR3 sequence: CASSVAGGANEKLFF. The DNA of the CDR3 is TGTGCCAGCAGCGTAGCTGGGGGGGCTAATGAAAAACTGTTTTTT.

This chain uses TRBV6-6 with TRBJ1-1, with 7 nucleotides matching TRBD1. The length of the CDR3 is 14 residues. CDR1 is MNHNY, CDR2 SVGAGI, per germline (reference sequence). The junction had 4 bases not matched to a gene; V was cut back by 2 bases and J by 4 bases. In DNA, the CDR3 is TGTGCCAGCAGTTACAGAACAGGGGTCACTGAAGCTTTCTTT. This codes for CASSYRTGVTEAFF.

This clone turned up a few times. The V call is TRBV28, the J call TRBJ2-7, with a tentative D call TRBD2 (6 bases). This CDR3 has 14 residues. Germline CDR1 is MDHEN and CDR2 is SYDVKM. The V end was cut by 5 bases, the J end by 0 bases, with 11 bases between. As DNA, the CDR3 is TGTGCCAGCAGTCCTTGGGGGGTCTCCTACGAGCAGTACTTC. Protein product: CASSPWGVSYEQYF.

With regard to this clone: One junction end does not reproduce the germline sequence, and a read error may be involved. The chain links TRBV25-1 to TRBJ2-5; 8 positions agree with TRBD2. This CDR3 has 17 amino acids. From germline, CDR1 is MGHDK and CDR2 SYGVNS. CDR3 DNA: TGTGCCAGCAGTGAATCCAGGTACCGTTACCCAGCCGGGGGGGGTGACTTC. Translation gives CASSESRYRYPAGGGDF.

The chain has TRBV7-9 and TRBJ1-4, with D uncertain. Trimming shortened V by 5 bases and J by 11 bases, and 15 bases separated the two germline ends. The CDR3 runs to 13 residues. CDR1 and CDR2 from the germline V gene are SEHNR and FQNEAQ (reference sequence). CDR3 protein: CASSPTRGSKLFF. DNA for the CDR3: TGTGCCAGCAGCCCCACGAGAGGGTCCAAACTGTTTTTT.

This clone was seen more than once but under ten times. CDR3 nucleotide sequence: TGTGCCAGCAGTGATTGGGGGGATCCAGGAGCTTTCTTT. This encodes CASSDWGDPGAFF. The chain is built from TRBV6-1 and TRBJ1-1, with a tentative D call TRBD1 (5 bases). Deletions cut 3 bases from V and 10 bases from J, with 15 bases between. Germline V gene lookup returns CDR1 MNHNS and CDR2 SASEGT. The CDR3 has 13 residues.

The V gene is TRBV4-1, the J gene TRBJ1-2; 11 positions agree with TRBD1. Trimming took 2 bases from V and 8 from J; bases not matched to a gene: 7. CDR1 and CDR2 from the germline V gene are MGHRA and YSYEKL. This CDR3 spans 15 amino acids. Here the CDR3 DNA reads TGCGCCAGCAGCCAACGGACAGGGGGCTCAGGGGGCTACACCTTC. Translating gives CASSQRTGGSGGYTF.

The chain employs TRBV6-6 and TRBJ2-7; 7 bases map to TRBD2. J gave up 4 bases and V 5 bases, and 5 bases lay outside the gene matches. Germline V gene sequence: CDR1 MNHNY, CDR2 SVGAGI (reference sequence). This CDR3 spans 13 amino acids. The CDR3 DNA sequence: TGTGCCAGCAGTGGGGGGGGATCATACGAGCAGTACTTC. It encodes CASSGGGSYEQYF.

V gene TRBV30 combines with J gene TRBJ1-3, with unresolved D. The CDR3 runs to 14 residues. V dropped 2 bases and J dropped 4 bases, with 12 bases sitting between them. The germline V gene encodes CDR1 GTSNPN and CDR2 SVGIG (reference sequence). DNA for the CDR3: TGTGCCTGGAGTCCGAGATCCTCAGGAAACACCATATATTTT. Protein product: CAWSPRSSGNTIYF. The variable domain in full, with the rest retrieved from reference TRBV30 and TRBJ1-3, is SQTIHQWPATLVQPVGSPLSLECTVEGTSNPNLYWYRQAAGRGLQLLFYSVGIGQISSEVPQNLSASRPQDRQFILSSKKLLLSDSGFYLCAWSPRSSGNTIYFGEGSWLTVV.

The chain joins TRBV9 to TRBJ1-4; tentatively, D is TRBD1 (5 bases). Trimming cost V 4 bases and J 4 bases, with 11 bases left between them. Germline lookup yields CDR1 SGDLS and CDR2 YYNGEE. The CDR3 length is 14 residues. DNA of the CDR3: TGTGCCAGCAGCAGCGGGGACTATAATGAAAAACTGTTTTTT. Protein product: CASSSGDYNEKLFF. Looking up the rest from reference TRBV9 and TRBJ1-4 gives the full variable domain: DSGVTQTPKHLITATGQRVTLRCSPRSGDLSVYWYQQSLDQGLQFLIQYYNGEERAKGNILERFSAQQFPDLHSELNLSSLELGDSALYFCASSSGDYNEKLFFGSGTQLSVL.

This clone was counted between two and nine times. The chain recombines TRBV11-2 with TRBJ2-1, with D tentatively TRBD2 (7 bases). The CDR3 has 15 amino acids. Trimming removed 0 bases at V and 8 bases at J, with 14 bases between. Germline V gene data show CDR1 as SGHAT and CDR2 as FQNNGV. CDR3: CASSLDRGGFDEQFF. DNA of the CDR3: TGTGCCAGCAGCTTAGATAGGGGGGGCTTCGATGAGCAGTTCTTC.

The gene calls are TRBV6-1 and TRBJ1-2, with D perhaps TRBD1 (6 bases). V dropped 2 bases and J dropped 4 bases, with 11 bases sitting between them. The germline V gene has CDR1 MNHNS and CDR2 SASEGT. The CDR3 extends over 14 amino acids. CDR3 protein: CASSELGQPYGYTF. In DNA, the CDR3 is TGTGCCAGCAGTGAACTGGGACAACCCTATGGCTACACCTTC.

This clone came up a few times. The rearrangement joins TRBV9 to TRBJ2-7; 8 bases are a match to TRBD1. This CDR3 region has 15 residues. The junction had 8 bases not matched to a gene; V was cut back by 1 base and J by 5 bases. Germline values: CDR1 SGDLS, CDR2 YYNGEE. CDR3 protein: CASSVFRDRSHEQYF. As DNA, the CDR3 is TGTGCCAGCAGCGTATTCCGGGACAGGTCCCACGAGCAGTACTTC.

This clone was observed a handful of times. The chain uses TRBV7-6 and TRBJ1-2; no definite D call. The germline V and J ends were trimmed by 6 bases and 1 base, with 12 bases remaining between them. This CDR3 is 14 amino acids long. The germline CDR1 and CDR2 sequences are SGHVS and FNYEAQ. The CDR3 is CASSPDGFNYGYTF. The CDR3 bases are TGTGCCAGCAGTCCCGACGGGTTTAACTATGGCTACACCTTC.

This clone showed up just a few times. The rearrangement joins TRBV12-5 to TRBJ2-1; tentative D call: TRBD2 (5 bases). The CDR3 runs 13 residues. In germline, CDR1 is LGHNT, CDR2 FRNRAP. V was pared by 5 bases and J by 8 bases, with 13 bases between. CDR3 loop: CASGPAGIYEQFF. The CDR3 nucleotides are TGTGCTAGTGGTCCGGCGGGTATCTATGAGCAGTTCTTC.

This clone has more than one count but fewer than ten. This chain links TRBV15 with TRBJ2-3, with TRBD1 identical over 9 bases. The CDR3 runs 16 residues. V lost 5 bases and J lost 1; bases outside the gene matches: 7. Germline V gene data show CDR1 as LNHNV and CDR2 as YYDKDF (reference sequence). The DNA for the CDR3 is TGTGCCACCAGCCCGGACAGGGGTATGGGCACAGATACGCAGTATTTT. Encoded protein: CATSPDRGMGTDTQYF.

Here the CDR3 DNA reads TGTGCCAGCAGCCCCCAGGGTAGGTCTCTCCAGCATTTT. Its protein product is CASSPQGRSLQHF. The V gene is TRBV2, the J gene TRBJ1-5; D is possibly TRBD1 (5 bases). The CDR3 loop spans 13 amino acids. CDR1 is SNHLY, CDR2 FYNNEI, per germline. Deletions cut 6 bases from V and 12 bases from J, with 18 bases between.

V and J are TRBV19 and TRBJ1-3; D gene uncertain. CDR3 length: 15 amino acids. Germline V gene data show CDR1 as LNHDA and CDR2 as SQIVND (reference sequence). Trimming took 2 bases from V and 2 from J, leaving 10 bases between them. CDR3 DNA sequence: TGTGCCAGTAGTATAACGAGGGAAACTGGAAACACCATATATTTT. Protein: CASSITRETGNTIYF.